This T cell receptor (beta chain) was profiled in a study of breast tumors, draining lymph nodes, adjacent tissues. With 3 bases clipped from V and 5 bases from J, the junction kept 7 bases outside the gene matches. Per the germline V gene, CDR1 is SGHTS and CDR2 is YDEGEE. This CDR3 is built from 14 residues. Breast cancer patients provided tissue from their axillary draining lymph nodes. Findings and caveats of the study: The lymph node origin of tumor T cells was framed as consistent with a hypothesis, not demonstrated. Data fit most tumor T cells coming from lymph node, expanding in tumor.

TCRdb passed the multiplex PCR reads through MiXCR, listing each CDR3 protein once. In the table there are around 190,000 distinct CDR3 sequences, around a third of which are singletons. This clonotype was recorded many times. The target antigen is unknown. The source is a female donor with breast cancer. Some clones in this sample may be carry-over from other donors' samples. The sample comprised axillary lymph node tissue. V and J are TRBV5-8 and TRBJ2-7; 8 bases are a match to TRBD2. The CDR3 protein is CASSSRPGGDEQYF. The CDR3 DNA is TGTGCCAGCAGCTCCCGTCCGGGGGGGGACGAGCAGTACTTC.